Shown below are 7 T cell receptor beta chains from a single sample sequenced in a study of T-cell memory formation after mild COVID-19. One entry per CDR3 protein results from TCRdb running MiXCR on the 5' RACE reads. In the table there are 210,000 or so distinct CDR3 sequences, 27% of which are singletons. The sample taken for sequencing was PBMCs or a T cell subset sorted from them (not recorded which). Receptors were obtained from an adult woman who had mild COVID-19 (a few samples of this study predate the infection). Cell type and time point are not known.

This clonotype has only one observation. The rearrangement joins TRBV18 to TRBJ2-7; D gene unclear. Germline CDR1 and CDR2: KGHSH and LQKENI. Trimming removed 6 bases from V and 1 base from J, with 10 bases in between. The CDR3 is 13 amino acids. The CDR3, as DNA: TGTGCCAGCTCTCAAGAAGCGTCCTACGAGCAGTACTTC. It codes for CASSQEASYEQYF.

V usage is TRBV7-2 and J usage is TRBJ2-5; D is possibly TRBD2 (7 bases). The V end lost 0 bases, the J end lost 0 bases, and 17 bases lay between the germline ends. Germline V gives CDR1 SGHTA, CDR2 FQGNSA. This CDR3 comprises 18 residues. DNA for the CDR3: TGTGCCAGCAGCTTAGCGGCCTTCTGGGGGGGGCACCAAGAGACCCAGTACTTC. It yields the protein CASSLAAFWGGHQETQYF.

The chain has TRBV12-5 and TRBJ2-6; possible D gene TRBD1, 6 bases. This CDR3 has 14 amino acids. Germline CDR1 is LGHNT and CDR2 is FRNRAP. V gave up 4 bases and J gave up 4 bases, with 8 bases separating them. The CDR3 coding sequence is TGTGCTAGTGGTTCAGGGGAAGGGGCCAACGTCCTGACTTTC. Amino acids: CASGSGEGANVLTF.

CDR3: CASSSHPGQGIAGELFF. The CDR3 DNA sequence: TGTGCCAGCTCCTCCCACCCGGGACAGGGTATTGCCGGGGAGCTGTTTTTT. The rearrangement joins TRBV18 to TRBJ2-2; 9 nucleotides line up with TRBD1. V shed 6 bases, J shed 6 bases, and the junction held 14 bases outside the gene matches. Germline-derived CDR1 and CDR2 are KGHSH and LQKENI. CDR3 size: 17 residues.

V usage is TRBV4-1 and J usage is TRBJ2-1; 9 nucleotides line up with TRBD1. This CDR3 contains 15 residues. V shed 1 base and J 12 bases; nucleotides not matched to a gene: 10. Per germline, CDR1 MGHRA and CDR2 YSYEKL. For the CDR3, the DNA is TGCGCCAGCAGCCAAGCCATGACAGGGGGAGAGTGGCAGTTCTTC. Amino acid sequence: CASSQAMTGGEWQFF.

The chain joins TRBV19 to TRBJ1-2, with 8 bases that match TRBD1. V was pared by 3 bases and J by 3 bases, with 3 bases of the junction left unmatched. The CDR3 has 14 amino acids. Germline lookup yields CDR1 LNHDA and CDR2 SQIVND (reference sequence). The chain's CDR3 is CASSIGTGHYGYTF. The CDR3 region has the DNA TGTGCCAGTAGTATCGGGACAGGACACTATGGCTACACCTTC.

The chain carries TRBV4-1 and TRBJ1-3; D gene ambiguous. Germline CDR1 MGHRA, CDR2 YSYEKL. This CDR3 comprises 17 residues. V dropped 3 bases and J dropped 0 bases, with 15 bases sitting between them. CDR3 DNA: TGCGCCAGCAGCCAGCCGACCGCGGATTACTCTGGAAACACCATATATTTT. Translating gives CASSQPTADYSGNTIYF.